The 24 T cell receptor beta chains in this list originate from one sample, sequenced in a study of CD8 T cells in Susac syndrome. Random-hexamer reverse transcription was applied to 0.5 to 1 ug RNA. One entry per CDR3 protein, called by TCRdb with MiXCR from the immunoSEQ multiplex PCR reads. This table has 70,000 to 85,000 distinct CDR3 sequences, approximately 96% appearing once. The sample taken for sequencing was CD8+ T cells from PBMCs. Receptors were obtained from a human donor with Susac syndrome.

This chain connects TRBV4-3 to TRBJ2-3; D remains unclear. V lost 3 bases to trimming and J lost 0 bases, with 22 bases between them. The germline V gene has CDR1 LGHNA and CDR2 YSLEER. The CDR3 contains 19 residues. Written as DNA, the CDR3 is TGCGCCAGCAGCCACCTCTTGGAGTCTTACCTATCTAGCACAGATACGCAGTATTTT. Protein: CASSHLLESYLSSTDTQYF.

In this sample, this clonotype turned up once. The rearrangement links TRBV7-9 to TRBJ1-4; D is perhaps TRBD1 (5 bases). The V gene lost 4 bases and the J gene lost 3 bases, with 15 bases spanning the gap. Per the germline V gene, CDR1 is SEHNR and CDR2 is FQNEAQ (reference sequence). The CDR3 is 16 residues long. The CDR3 reads CASSSSAGLPNEKLFF. Here the CDR3 DNA reads TGTGCCAGCAGCTCTTCTGCGGGACTCCCTAATGAAAAACTGTTTTTT.

This rearrangement joins TRBV29-1 to TRBJ2-3; D is possibly TRBD1 (6 bases). The CDR3 extends over 17 amino acids. V lost 4 bases and J 4 bases, leaving 24 bases between the germline ends. Germline lookup yields CDR1 SQVTM and CDR2 ANQGSEA. The CDR3 sequence: CSVVSRGSEKVPDTQYF. For the CDR3, the DNA is TGCAGCGTTGTATCCAGGGGATCGGAGAAGGTCCCAGATACGCAGTATTTT.

This clonotype occurred a few times. V and J are TRBV9 and TRBJ1-5; D ambiguous. Germline assignment: CDR1 SGDLS and CDR2 YYNGEE. The CDR3 covers 13 residues. V was trimmed by 4 bases and J by 9 bases, leaving 14 bases between them. In DNA form, the CDR3 reads TGTGCCAGCAGCCCCAATGCGGGTTGGCCCCAGCATTTT. Translating it yields CASSPNAGWPQHF.

A single count supports this clonotype. V gene TRBV7-9 combines with J gene TRBJ1-1; a weak D match, TRBD1 (5 bases). The CDR3 is 12 amino acids. Trimming took 4 bases from V and 5 from J, leaving 8 bases between them. Germline CDR1 reads SEHNR; CDR2 reads FQNEAQ (reference sequence). The CDR3 sequence: CASSSGWTEAFF. Written as DNA, the CDR3 is TGTGCCAGCAGCTCAGGGTGGACTGAAGCTTTCTTT.

The count of this clonotype is one. The V and J genes are TRBV3-1 and TRBJ1-3; no firm D call. Trimming stripped 4 bases from V and 0 bases from J, with 10 bases between. CDR3 length: 15 residues. The germline V gene encodes CDR1 LGHDT and CDR2 YNNKEL (reference sequence). The CDR3 reads CASSPSEYSGNTIYF. CDR3 DNA sequence: TGTGCCAGCAGCCCCTCAGAGTACTCTGGAAACACCATATATTTT.

This chain uses TRBV20-1 with TRBJ1-2; D is perhaps TRBD1 (5 bases). This CDR3 has 14 amino acids. Germline V lookup: CDR1 DFQATT, CDR2 SNEGSKA (reference sequence). Trimming stripped 6 bases from V and 4 bases from J, with 18 bases between. The CDR3 sequence: CSAEHMTDFYGYTF. DNA for the CDR3: TGCAGTGCCGAACACATGACAGATTTCTATGGCTACACCTTC.

The sample holds one count of this clonotype. The CDR3 reads CASSYSPQGTTEAFF. CDR3 in DNA: TGTGCCAGCAGTTACTCCCCACAGGGGACCACTGAAGCTTTCTTT. The gene calls are TRBV6-5 and TRBJ1-1, with TRBD1 matching over 7 bases. Germline loops: CDR1 MNHEY, CDR2 SVGAGI. The CDR3 covers 15 residues. With V trimmed by 0 bases and J by 4 bases, 5 bases remained unmatched.

This clonotype was seen just once. This chain connects TRBV6-6 to TRBJ2-3; TRBD1 matches at 7 bases. The CDR3 length is 13 residues. Germline V gene data show CDR1 as MNHNY and CDR2 as SVGAGI (reference sequence). With 11 bases clipped from V and 2 bases from J, the junction kept 7 bases outside the gene matches. The CDR3 sequence is CAFQQGLTDTQYF. CDR3 nucleotide sequence: TGTGCCTTCCAACAGGGGCTCACAGATACGCAGTATTTT.

The chain couples TRBV6-2 or TRBV6-3 to TRBJ1-2, with D unclear. The ends were cut back, 5 bases at V and 4 bases at J, with 11 bases in the middle. Germline V gene sequence: CDR1 MNHEY, CDR2 SVGEGT. The CDR3 runs 13 residues. The CDR3 loop reads CASSRPGSYGYTF. The CDR3 DNA is TGTGCCAGCAGTCGTCCGGGATCCTATGGCTACACCTTC.

The chain has TRBV7-2 and TRBJ1-2, with D perhaps matching TRBD1 (5 bases). Per the germline V gene, CDR1 is SGHTA and CDR2 is FQGNSA. The CDR3 contains 15 residues. Trimming removed 1 base from V and 4 bases from J, with 13 bases in between. Here the CDR3 reads CASSLETGLGYGYTF. The CDR3, as DNA: TGTGCCAGCAGCTTAGAGACGGGGCTTGGCTATGGCTACACCTTC.

V and J are TRBV6-2 or TRBV6-3 and TRBJ2-7; 9 bases map to TRBD1. The CDR3 has 16 amino acids. Looked up from germline, CDR1 is MNHEY and CDR2 is SVGEGT. The J segment lost 1 base and the V segment lost 7 bases, leaving 11 bases of the junction unmatched. CDR3 protein: CASTGAGTGTSYEQYF. CDR3 nucleotides: TGTGCCAGCACGGGGGCCGGGACAGGGACGTCCTACGAGCAGTACTTC.

The chain combines TRBV12-3 or TRBV12-4 with TRBJ2-1; TRBD2 matches 8 bases. The CDR3 is 17 residues long. Trimming cost V 6 bases and J 5 bases; bases outside gene matches: 15. The CDR3 region is CASSPGRRRGANNEQFF. The CDR3 bases are TGTGCCAGCAGCCCGGGTCGAAGGCGGGGGGCAAACAATGAGCAGTTCTTC.

The table lists this clonotype with a count of one. J is TRBJ2-1 and V is TRBV7-2; D call uncertain. V lost 1 base and J lost 8, with 12 bases in between. The CDR3 is 14 residues long. Germline V CDR1 and CDR2: SGHTA, FQGNSA. As DNA, the CDR3 is TGTGCCAGCAGCTTAGGATGGTCGAGCGATGAGCAGTTCTTC. Protein product: CASSLGWSSDEQFF.

The V call is TRBV5-1, the J call TRBJ1-2; the match to TRBD1 covers 8 bases. V shed 3 bases, J shed 6 bases, and the junction held 13 bases outside the gene matches. Germline CDR1 SGHRS, CDR2 YFSETQ. The CDR3 has 16 residues. In DNA form, the CDR3 reads TGCGCCAGCAGCTCCACCGCGGCAGGGGGCATGGATGGCTACACCTTC. The encoded protein is CASSSTAAGGMDGYTF.

V usage is TRBV20-1 and J usage is TRBJ2-7; D uncertain. Germline CDR1 DFQATT, CDR2 SNEGSKA (reference sequence). Trimming shortened V by 0 bases and J by 2 bases, and 11 bases separated the two germline ends. The length of the CDR3 is 14 residues. The CDR3 sequence: CSARDGRATYEQYV. DNA for the CDR3: TGCAGTGCTAGAGATGGACGAGCGACCTACGAGCAGTACGTC.

The chain carries TRBV7-3 and TRBJ1-3; D might be TRBD1 (5 bases). CDR3 length equals 15 residues. The germline V gene encodes CDR1 SGHTA and CDR2 FQGTGA. V lost 5 bases to trimming and J lost 4 bases, with 15 bases between them. CDR3 sequence reads: CASSRGPAEGNTIYF. The DNA of the CDR3 is TGTGCCAGCAGCCGGGGACCCGCCGAGGGAAACACCATATATTTT.

The chain combines TRBV5-1 with TRBJ2-2; D remains unclear. Germline CDR1 and CDR2: SGHRS and YFSETQ. The CDR3 totals 14 residues. Deletions cut 1 base from V and 1 base from J, with 5 bases between. CDR3 sequence reads: CASSLRLNTGELFF. The CDR3 nucleotides read TGCGCCAGCAGCTTGCGGCTGAACACCGGGGAGCTGTTTTTT.

The chain carries TRBV20-1 and TRBJ2-5; D call uncertain. The CDR3 has 10 amino acids. Looked up from germline, CDR1 is DFQATT and CDR2 is SNEGSKA (reference sequence). Trimming shortened V by 6 bases and J by 9 bases, and 11 bases separated the two germline ends. The CDR3 coding sequence is TGCAGTGCCCAAATTGAGGCCCAGTACTTC. It translates to CSAQIEAQYF.

The rearrangement links TRBV9 to TRBJ2-2; D remains unclear. Germline V gene data show CDR1 as SGDLS and CDR2 as YYNGEE. The CDR3 extends over 13 amino acids. Between the trimmed V and J ends, which lost 4 bases and 6 bases, there was a span of 10 bases. The CDR3 DNA sequence: TGTGCCAGCAGCCCCATCCACCCCGGGGAGCTGTTTTTT. Translating it yields CASSPIHPGELFF.

This rearrangement joins TRBV6-2 or TRBV6-3 to TRBJ2-5; D perhaps matches TRBD2 (6 bases). Trimming shortened V by 4 bases and J by 0 bases, and 9 bases separated the two germline ends. This CDR3 comprises 14 residues. Germline V lookup: CDR1 MNHEY, CDR2 SVGEGT. The CDR3 here is CASSSDYHQETQYF. The CDR3 region has the DNA TGTGCCAGCAGTTCGGACTACCACCAAGAGACCCAGTACTTC.

V gene TRBV5-5 combines with J gene TRBJ1-1, with D perhaps TRBD1 (6 bases). Between the trimmed V and J ends, which lost 4 bases and 3 bases, there was a span of 10 bases. The CDR3 is 13 amino acids. Germline V gives CDR1 SGHKS, CDR2 YYEKEE (reference sequence). CDR3 bases: TGTGCCAGCAGCCCGGAGGGGGACACTGAAGCTTTCTTT. Translation: CASSPEGDTEAFF.

CDR3 bases: TGCAGCGTTGAAGTGATTGGCCAGGGAGACATTCAGTACTTC. It codes for CSVEVIGQGDIQYF. The rearrangement uses TRBV29-1 and TRBJ2-4; tentatively, D is TRBD1 or TRBD2 (5 bases each). In germline, CDR1 is SQVTM, CDR2 ANQGSEA. The CDR3 is 14 residues long. The V and J ends lost 1 base and 8 bases respectively, with 15 bases between them.

The V and J genes are TRBV7-2 and TRBJ2-2, with 7 bases identical to TRBD2. J lost 7 bases, V lost 5 bases, and 10 bases had no gene match. CDR1 is SGHTA, CDR2 FQGNSA, per germline. The CDR3 is 15 amino acids. The CDR3 sequence is CASSPGGWASGELFF. The CDR3 DNA sequence: TGTGCCAGCAGCCCGGGAGGCTGGGCGAGCGGGGAGCTGTTTTTT.